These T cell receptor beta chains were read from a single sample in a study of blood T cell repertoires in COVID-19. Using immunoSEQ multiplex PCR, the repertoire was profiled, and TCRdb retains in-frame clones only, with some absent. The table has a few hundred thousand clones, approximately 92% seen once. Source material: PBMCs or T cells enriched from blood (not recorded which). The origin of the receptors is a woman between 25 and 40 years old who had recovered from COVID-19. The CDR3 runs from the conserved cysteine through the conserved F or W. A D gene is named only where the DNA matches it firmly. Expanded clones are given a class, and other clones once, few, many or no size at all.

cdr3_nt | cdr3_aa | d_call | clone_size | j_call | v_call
TGTGCCAGCAGTGGGGGACTAGCGAGCGGCACAGATACGCAGTATTTT | CASSGGLASGTDTQYF | TRBD2 | once | TRBJ2-3 | TRBV2
TGTGCCAGCAGCGTAGGCGGGGATGAGCAGTTCTTC | CASSVGGDEQFF | - | many | TRBJ2-1 | TRBV7-9
TGTGCCAGTAGTATAGGCCTGGGAGGCAATCAGCCCCAGCATTTT | CASSIGLGGNQPQHF | - | few | TRBJ1-5 | TRBV19
TGTGCCAGCAGTGCCATGGGGGGAGCTAACTATGGCTACACCTTC | CASSAMGGANYGYTF | - | - | TRBJ1-2 | TRBV28
TGTGCCAGTAGTTCGACAGGGGGCGATGGCTACACCTTC | CASSSTGGDGYTF | TRBD1 | - | TRBJ1-2 | TRBV19
TGTGCCAGCAGCTTATTCCGGGACTACGACAATGAGCAGTTCTTC | CASSLFRDYDNEQFF | TRBD2 | - | TRBJ2-1 | TRBV7-3
TGTGCCACCAGGCTAGCGGAACCCTACAATGAGCAGTTCTTC | CATRLAEPYNEQFF | TRBD2 | once | TRBJ2-1 | TRBV15
TGTGCCAGCAGCGTAAACGATCTAGCGGCCCAGTACTTC | CASSVNDLAAQYF | - | - | TRBJ2-5 | TRBV21-1
TGTGCCAGCAGCCAAGGGGGGGACAGGCGGAACACTGAAGCTTTCTTT | CASSQGGDRRNTEAFF | TRBD1 | - | TRBJ1-1 | TRBV3-1/TRBV3-2
TGTGCCAGCAGCCCTAGTCACACAGATACGCAGTATTTT | CASSPSHTDTQYF | - | - | TRBJ2-3 | TRBV7-3
TGTGCCAGCAGCTCAGAGCGGGAGAGCGAGCAGTACTTC | CASSSERESEQYF | TRBD2 | - | TRBJ2-7 | TRBV7-2
TGTGCCAGCAGCTTTCCGGCGGGTAGCGAAGCTTTCTTT | CASSFPAGSEAFF | - | - | TRBJ1-1 | TRBV7-9
TGTGCCAGCAGCTCCGGACAGAATGAGCAGTTCTTC | CASSSGQNEQFF | - | once | TRBJ2-1 | TRBV11-3
TGCGCCAGCAGAACGGCCTTTACAGGGGGCCGCGTAGAGCAGTTCTTC | CASRTAFTGGRVEQFF | TRBD1 | - | TRBJ2-1 | TRBV5-1
TGTGCCAGCAGCTTGGGGATTCGGGGGTCGACGACTGAAGCTTTCTTT | CASSLGIRGSTTEAFF | - | - | TRBJ1-1 | TRBV7-4
TGTGCCAGCAGCTTACCAGGGACAGCACTAGAGACCCAGTACTTC | CASSLPGTALETQYF | TRBD1 | - | TRBJ2-5 | TRBV7-2
TGTGCCAGCAGTAGGACTAGCGGGAGGGGGCCATACGAGCAGTACTTC | CASSRTSGRGPYEQYF | TRBD2 | - | TRBJ2-7 | TRBV6-6
TGTGCCAGCAGTCCGGGAGGGGATTACACTGAAGCTTTCTTT | CASSPGGDYTEAFF | - | once | TRBJ1-1 | TRBV11-3
TGCGCCAGCAGCGCATCCGGGACAGATAATTCACCCCTCCACTTT | CASSASGTDNSPLHF | TRBD1 | - | TRBJ1-6 | TRBV5-1
TGTGCCGCCTCTCCTCCAGACACCGTCGTTGGCGGCTACACCTTC | CAASPPDTVVGGYTF | - | - | TRBJ1-2 | TRBV10-3
TGTGCCAGCAGCTTGGCCCAGGGGGCTTATGAGCAGTTCTTC | CASSLAQGAYEQFF | TRBD1 | - | TRBJ2-1 | TRBV5-4
TGTGCCAGCAGTTCCCCTAGCGAGAGCTCCTACAATGAGCAGTTCTTC | CASSSPSESSYNEQFF | - | - | TRBJ2-1 | TRBV28